The present TCR beta chain was sequenced within a study of tumor and adjacent non-tumor tissue in lung cancer. The study, taken as a whole, reports: Normal lung showed higher cumulative top 100 clone frequency than tumor. Significantly higher TCR diversity was found in tumor than normal lung.

CDR3 length: 16 residues. The germline V gene encodes CDR1 MNHNS and CDR2 SASEGT. Deletions cut 4 bases from V and 3 bases from J, with 17 bases between. TCRbeta libraries were built with three rounds of nested PCR, modified from ARM-PCR. From the multiplex PCR reads, TCRdb called clonotypes with MiXCR, one entry per CDR3 protein. Of approximately 76,000 distinct CDR3 sequences in the sample, roughly 70% were seen once. No cell sorting was done before RNA was extracted from the tissue. Chemotherapy-naive patients with new lung cancer underwent thoracic surgery in China, August–late 2014. Remarks on this clonotype: The antigen is undetermined.

The source is a woman aged 70 to 79 with non-small cell lung cancer. The chain recombines TRBV6-1 with TRBJ2-3, with D tentatively TRBD2 (5 bases). The material sequenced was lung tumor tissue. DNA for the CDR3: TGTGCCAGCAGTGCGTATGGACTCGCAGGTACAGATACGCAGTATTTT. This encodes CASSAYGLAGTDTQYF.